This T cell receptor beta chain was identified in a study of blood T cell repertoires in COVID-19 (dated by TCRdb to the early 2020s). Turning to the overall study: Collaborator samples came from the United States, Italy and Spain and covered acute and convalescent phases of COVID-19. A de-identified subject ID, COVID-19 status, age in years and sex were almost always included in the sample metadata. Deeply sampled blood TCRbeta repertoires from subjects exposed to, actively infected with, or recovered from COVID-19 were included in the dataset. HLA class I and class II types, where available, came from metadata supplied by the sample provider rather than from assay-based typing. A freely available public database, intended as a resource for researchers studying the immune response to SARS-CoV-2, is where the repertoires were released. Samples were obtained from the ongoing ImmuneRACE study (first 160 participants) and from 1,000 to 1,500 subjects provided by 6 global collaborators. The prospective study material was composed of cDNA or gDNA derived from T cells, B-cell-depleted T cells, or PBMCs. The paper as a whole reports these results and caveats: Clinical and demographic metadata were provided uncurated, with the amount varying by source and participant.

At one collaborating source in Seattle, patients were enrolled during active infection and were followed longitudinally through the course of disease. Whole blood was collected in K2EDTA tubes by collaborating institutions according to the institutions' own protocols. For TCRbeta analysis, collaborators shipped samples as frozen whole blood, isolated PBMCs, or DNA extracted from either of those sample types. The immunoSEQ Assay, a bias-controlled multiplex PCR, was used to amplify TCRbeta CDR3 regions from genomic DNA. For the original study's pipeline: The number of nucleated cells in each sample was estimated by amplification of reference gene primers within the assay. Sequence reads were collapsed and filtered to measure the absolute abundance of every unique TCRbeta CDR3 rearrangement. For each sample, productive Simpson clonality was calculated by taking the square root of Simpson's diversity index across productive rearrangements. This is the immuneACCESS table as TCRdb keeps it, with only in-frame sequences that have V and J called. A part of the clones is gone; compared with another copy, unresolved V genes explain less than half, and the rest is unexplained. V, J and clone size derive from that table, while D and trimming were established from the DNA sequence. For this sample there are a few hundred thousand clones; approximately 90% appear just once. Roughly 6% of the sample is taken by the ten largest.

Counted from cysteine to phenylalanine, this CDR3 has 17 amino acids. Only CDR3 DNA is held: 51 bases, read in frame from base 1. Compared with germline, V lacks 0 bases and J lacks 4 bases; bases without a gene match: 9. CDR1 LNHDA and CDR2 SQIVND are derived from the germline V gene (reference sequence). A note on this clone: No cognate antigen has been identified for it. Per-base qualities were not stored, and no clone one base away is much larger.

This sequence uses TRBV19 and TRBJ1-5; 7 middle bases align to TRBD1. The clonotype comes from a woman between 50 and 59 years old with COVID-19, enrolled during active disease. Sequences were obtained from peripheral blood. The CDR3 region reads CASSIDTTTGFNQPQHF. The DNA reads TGTGCCAGTAGTATAGACACTACGACAGGGTTTAATCAGCCCCAGCATTTT.